This T cell receptor (beta chain) was identified during a study of blood T cell repertoires in COVID-19. At the level of the study: Samples taken during acute and convalescent COVID-19 were collected in the United States, Italy and Spain. Sources were T cells, B-cell-depleted T cells, or PBMCs; the material itself was cDNA or gDNA.

There are 13 residues in the CDR3. V trimming: 4 bases; J trimming: 3 bases; junction bases outside the gene matches: 3. Germline CDR1 SGHNT, CDR2 YYREEE (reference sequence). In the original analysis: Nucleated cell number was recorded as an estimate derived from reference gene primer amplification. Profiled with immunoSEQ multiplex PCR; TCRdb holds only in-frame clones, not every one. Clone size and the V and J calls come from that table; the DNA yielded D and trimming. The sample yields around 200,000 clones, 70% to 90% seen once. The sample comprised peripheral blood. This TCR came from a human donor with active or convalescent COVID-19. The donor label of this sample is uncertain. This rearrangement joins TRBV5-4 to TRBJ1-2, with 7 bases lining up with TRBD1. CDR3: CASSRDSDYGYTF. The CDR3, as DNA: TGTGCCAGCAGCCGGGACAGCGACTATGGCTACACCTTC. The complete variable domain, with remaining parts taken from reference TRBV5-4 and TRBJ1-2, reads ETGVTQSPTHLIKTRGQQVTLRCSSQSGHNTVSWYQQALGQGPQFIFQYYREEENGRGNFPPRFSGLQFPNYSSELNVNALELDDSALYLCASSRDSDYGYTFGSGTRLTVV.